These 17 T cell receptor beta chains were sequenced from one sample in a study of T cell responses to AZD1222 COVID-19 vaccine (dated by TCRdb to about 2021). Library prep was done by the immunoSEQ multiplex PCR assay. TCRdb stores this immuneACCESS table with in-frame sequences only. Part of the clones is absent; in the studies checked, under half of the shortfall reflects unresolved V genes, and no reason is known for the rest. Present in this sample are 80,000 to 130,000 clones, about 88% of which were seen just once. The ten biggest clones cover roughly 17% of the sample. According to the study, the label for this sample's time point signals: baseline before first vaccination. Specimen: peripheral blood, collected on day 0 of AZD1222 vaccination. The receptors originated from an adult in good health.

The V call is TRBV7-2, the J call TRBJ2-3, with 8 bases matching TRBD1. Per the germline V gene, CDR1 is SGHTA and CDR2 is FQGNSA. The CDR3 is made up of 15 amino acids. J was trimmed by 4 bases and V by 2 bases; bases with no gene match: 5. The CDR3 spells CASSLYQGAADTQYF. CDR3 in DNA: TGTGCCAGCAGCTTATATCAGGGGGCCGCAGATACGCAGTATTTT.

Written as DNA, the CDR3 is TGTGCCAGCAGCCTTAACCAGGGATATAATGAAAAACTGTTTTTT. Amino acid sequence: CASSLNQGYNEKLFF. This chain connects TRBV4-2 to TRBJ1-4; a possible D gene is TRBD1 (5 bases). Germline CDR1 is LGHNA and CDR2 is YNFKEQ. The CDR3 runs 15 residues. V lost 4 bases to trimming and J lost 4 bases, with 13 bases between them.

The chain employs TRBV28 and TRBJ1-2; the D gene is possibly TRBD1 (5 bases). Per the germline V gene, CDR1 is MDHEN and CDR2 is SYDVKM. The CDR3 covers 13 residues. The V gene lost 3 bases and the J gene lost 5 bases, with 10 bases spanning the gap. The CDR3 DNA sequence: TGTGCCAGCAGTTTTCGGGGACCATATGGCTACACCTTC. Its translation is CASSFRGPYGYTF.

V usage is TRBV5-4 and J usage is TRBJ2-5; 8 bases line up with TRBD2. The CDR3 runs to 16 residues. The germline V gene encodes CDR1 SGHNT and CDR2 YYREEE (reference sequence). Losses at the gene ends were 0 bases for V and 5 bases for J; bases not matched to a gene: 9. DNA for the CDR3: TGTGCCAGCAGCTTGGGGGCGGGGGGTGCTGGCGAGACCCAGTACTTC. Translated: CASSLGAGGAGETQYF.

The chain joins TRBV18 to TRBJ1-2; the D is unclear. Trimming took 4 bases from V and 5 from J, leaving 11 bases between them. Germline CDR1 and CDR2: KGHSH and LQKENI. The CDR3 is 13 residues long. The CDR3, as DNA: TGTGCCAGCTCACAGGGAGAGGCGTATGGCTACACCTTC. This codes for CASSQGEAYGYTF.

The CDR3: CASGLFTGTYNEKLFF. The CDR3 nucleotides read TGTGCTAGTGGTTTGTTCACTGGGACCTACAATGAAAAACTGTTTTTT. The chain links TRBV12-5 to TRBJ1-4; possible D gene TRBD1, 5 bases. The CDR3 has 16 amino acids. Deletions cut 2 bases from V and 5 bases from J, with 15 bases between. Germline V gene sequence: CDR1 LGHNT, CDR2 FRNRAP.

The gene calls are TRBV6-5 and TRBJ1-1, with a tentative D call TRBD1 (6 bases). The germline V gene encodes CDR1 MNHEY and CDR2 SVGAGI. The V and J ends lost 8 bases and 6 bases respectively, with 16 bases between them. The CDR3 has 13 amino acids. The CDR3 here is CASFLGQTSEAFF. DNA of the CDR3: TGTGCCAGCTTTCTGGGACAAACCTCTGAAGCTTTCTTT.

The rearrangement joins TRBV28 to TRBJ1-2; D gene uncertain. This CDR3 is 10 amino acids long. The germline gives CDR1 MDHEN, CDR2 SYDVKM. The V end lost 4 bases, the J end lost 7 bases, and 4 bases lay between the germline ends. The CDR3 sequence: CASSYFGYTF. CDR3 bases: TGTGCCAGCAGTTACTTTGGCTACACCTTC.

The chain has TRBV29-1 and TRBJ2-5; weak D call: TRBD2 (6 bases). The CDR3 extends over 12 amino acids. Germline lookup yields CDR1 SQVTM and CDR2 ANQGSEA. V lost 0 bases and J 5 bases, leaving 7 bases between the germline ends. The chain's CDR3 is CSVEEGGETQYF. CDR3 sequence (DNA): TGCAGCGTTGAAGAGGGGGGTGAGACCCAGTACTTC.

This clone has just one count. The junction does not match germline at one end; this may be a read error. V usage is TRBV19 and J usage is TRBJ2-2; D ambiguous. CDR3 length: 12 amino acids. Germline V gene sequence: CDR1 LNHDA, CDR2 SQIVND (reference sequence). Here the CDR3 DNA reads TGTGCCAGTAGACGGAACCCCGGGGAGCTGTTTTTT. Its protein product is CASRRNPGELFF.

About this clone: The CDR3 ends on some other residue instead of the conserved phenylalanine or tryptophan, so this is likely a read error. No DNA is shown, since the ends of the CDR3 on it are uncertain; the CDR3 is the one TCRdb lists. The chain uses TRBV12-3 or TRBV12-4 and TRBJ1-3. The CDR3 is 12 residues long, counting both termini. The CDR3 region is CASSLDHYQQMV.

This chain joins TRBV9 and TRBJ1-2, with 7 bases matching TRBD1. V gave up 4 bases and J gave up 5 bases; unmatched junction bases: 14. The CDR3 has 16 residues. In germline, CDR1 is SGDLS, CDR2 YYNGEE. Written as DNA, the CDR3 is TGTGCCAGCAGCCCACCCCCGGGGACAGCGACGTATGGCTACACCTTC. Protein: CASSPPPGTATYGYTF.

The V and J genes are TRBV27 and TRBJ2-1; TRBD2 aligns across 16 bases. CDR3 size: 15 residues. Germline loops: CDR1 MNHEY, CDR2 SMNVEV (reference sequence). The V gene end was trimmed by 6 bases and the J gene end by 8 bases; junction bases not matched to a gene: 4. DNA for the CDR3: TGTGCCAGCAGCCCCGGGACTAGCGGGAGGGATGAGCAGTTCTTC. Residues: CASSPGTSGRDEQFF.

The rearrangement uses TRBV29-1 and TRBJ2-3; 8 bases are a match to TRBD1. Germline V gives CDR1 SQVTM, CDR2 ANQGSEA. J gave up 1 base and V 5 bases, and 8 bases lay outside the gene matches. The CDR3 contains 15 residues. DNA for the CDR3: TGCAGCGTTCGCAGCAACAGGGGGGGCACAGATACGCAGTATTTT. Its protein is CSVRSNRGGTDTQYF.

The chain couples TRBV5-4 to TRBJ1-1; TRBD1 is a possible D gene (5 bases). CDR3 length equals 13 residues. Deletions cut 1 base from V and 6 bases from J, with 10 bases between. CDR1 and CDR2 (germline): SGHNT, YYREEE (reference sequence). The DNA for the CDR3 is TGTGCCAGCAGCTTGACAGGCAACGCTGAAGCTTTCTTT. It codes for CASSLTGNAEAFF.

V and J are TRBV19 and TRBJ1-6, with 7 bases identical to TRBD1. The CDR3 length is 15 residues. After removal of 3 bases from V and 6 bases from J, the junction contained 5 bases not matched to a gene. The germline V gene has CDR1 LNHDA and CDR2 SQIVND (reference sequence). The CDR3 protein is CASSIGTAFNSPLHF. The CDR3 bases are TGTGCCAGTAGTATCGGGACAGCTTTTAATTCACCCCTCCACTTT.

This chain connects TRBV7-9 to TRBJ2-7; D is undetermined. CDR1 SEHNR and CDR2 FQNEAQ come from the germline V gene (reference sequence). The germline V and J ends were trimmed by 5 bases and 6 bases, with 17 bases remaining between them. This CDR3 spans 14 amino acids. CDR3 loop: CASSRPGDTREQYF. DNA of the CDR3: TGTGCCAGCAGCCGCCCAGGAGATACCCGCGAGCAGTACTTC.